This TCR beta chain stems from a study of T-cell reconstitution after alpha-beta-depleted transplantation in children. The V end lost 3 bases, the J end lost 9 bases, and 15 bases lay between the germline ends. The CDR3 is 14 residues long. Germline V gene data show CDR1 as SEHNR and CDR2 as FQNEAQ (reference sequence). Notes on this clonotype: Antigen unknown.

Molecular barcoding with unique molecular identifiers was used for the TCRbeta library. TCRdb recomputed calls from the PCR reads with MiXCR, one row per CDR3 protein. The sample includes hundreds of thousands of distinct CDR3 sequences, about 12% of them seen just once. Overall study results and limits: About two months after transplant, alpha-beta T cells reportedly came from several hundred expanded graft clones. One year after transplant, T-cell counts and diversity came mostly from newly produced T cells. Where some patients showed high TCRbeta diversity at day 60, it came from recipient T cells and thymic progenitors that had survived.

J is TRBJ2-1 and V is TRBV7-9; no reliable D call. The receptor was derived from a girl under 10 years old with congenital amegakaryocytic thrombocytopenia, due to receive a stem cell transplant. The specimen was PBMCs, collected before TCRalphabeta/CD19-depleted stem cell transplant. The CDR3 DNA follows: TGTGCCAGCAGCTTCACATCAGGCTGGGGTGAGCAGTTCTTC. It yields the protein CASSFTSGWGEQFF.